Following are 4 T cell receptor beta chains from one sample sequenced in a study of blood T cell repertoires in COVID-19. Generated by immunoSEQ multiplex PCR, the TCRdb table keeps only in-frame clones and is missing some. Of under 200,000 clones in the sample, 85% to 90% were seen once. The specimen sequenced was peripheral blood. The receptors were sampled from a man between 18 and 29 years old with acute or convalescent COVID-19.

V gene TRBV15 combines with J gene TRBJ2-1; 9 bases match TRBD1. This CDR3 has 15 amino acids. Trimming cost V 0 bases and J 8 bases; bases outside gene matches: 5. Germline loops: CDR1 LNHNV, CDR2 YYDKDF (reference sequence). CDR3 loop: CATSREQGAFYEQFF. CDR3 coding DNA: TGTGCCACCAGCAGAGAACAGGGGGCTTTCTATGAGCAGTTCTTC.

As DNA, the CDR3 is TGTGCCAGCAGGGCTCGGGGGGGGGATACGCAGTATTTT. Its translation: CASRARGGDTQYF. This chain joins TRBV2 and TRBJ2-3; 8 bases are a match to TRBD2. V lost 6 bases to trimming and J lost 6 bases; unmatched junction nucleotides: 5. The germline V gene has CDR1 SNHLY and CDR2 FYNNEI. The CDR3 consists of 13 residues.

The chain combines TRBV6-6 with TRBJ2-5, with a tentative D call TRBD2 (6 bases). The CDR3 covers 16 residues. Per the germline V gene, CDR1 is MNHNY and CDR2 is SVGAGI (reference sequence). Trimming shortened V by 2 bases and J by 0 bases, and 13 bases separated the two germline ends. The CDR3 DNA is TGTGCCAGCAGTTACCCCGGGACTGCGTACCAAGAGACCCAGTACTTC. Its translation is CASSYPGTAYQETQYF.

The rearrangement uses TRBV10-1 and TRBJ2-1; 8 positions match TRBD2. V shed 1 base, J shed 10 bases, and the junction held 12 bases outside the gene matches. The CDR3 is 16 amino acids. The germline V gene encodes CDR1 WNHNN and CDR2 SYGVQD (reference sequence). CDR3 sequence (DNA): TGCGCCAGCAGTGAGTGTGTCCTAGCGGGCCAGTGGGAGCAGTTCTTC. Translating gives CASSECVLAGQWEQFF.